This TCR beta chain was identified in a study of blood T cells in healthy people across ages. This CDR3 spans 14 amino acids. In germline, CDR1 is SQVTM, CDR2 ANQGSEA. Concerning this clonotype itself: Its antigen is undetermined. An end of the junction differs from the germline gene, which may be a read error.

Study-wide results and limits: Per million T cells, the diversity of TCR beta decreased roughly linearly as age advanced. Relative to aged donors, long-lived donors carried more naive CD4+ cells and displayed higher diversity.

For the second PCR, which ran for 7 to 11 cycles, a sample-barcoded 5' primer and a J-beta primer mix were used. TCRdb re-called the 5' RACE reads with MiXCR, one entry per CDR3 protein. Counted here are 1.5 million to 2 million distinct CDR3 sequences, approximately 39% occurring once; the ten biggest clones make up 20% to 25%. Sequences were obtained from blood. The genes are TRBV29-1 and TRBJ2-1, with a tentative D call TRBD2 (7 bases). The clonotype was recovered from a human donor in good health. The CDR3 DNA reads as TGCAGCGTCGAAGGGGGGGACATGTACAATGAGCAGTTCTTC. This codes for CSVEGGDMYNEQFF.